Presented here are 30 T cell receptor beta chains from one specimen sequenced in a study of tumor-infiltrating T cells and Merkel cell polyomavirus. Robust Merkel cell polyomavirus Large T antigen positivity by immunohistochemistry was seen in all patients' tumors. The table came from immunoSEQ multiplex PCR; TCRdb's copy has only in-frame clones and leaves some out. The table lists about 200 clones, around 50% of them singletons. The sequencing input was Merkel cell polyomavirus peptide tetramer+ CD8+ T cells sorted from the tumor. The source of these receptors is a man aged 45 to 65 with Merkel cell carcinoma.

This clone was counted once. V and J are TRBV7-9 and TRBJ1-1; 8 positions agree with TRBD1. Germline-derived CDR1 and CDR2 are SEHNR and FQNEAQ (reference sequence). V dropped 6 bases and J dropped 0; count of bases not matched to a gene: 6. The CDR3 is made up of 15 amino acids. CDR3 sequence (DNA): TGTGCCAGCAGACCCCGACAGGGGATGAACACTGAAGCTTTCTTT. Translation gives CASRPRQGMNTEAFF.

V is TRBV21-1 and J is TRBJ2-1; TRBD2 was called by the table and not checked on the DNA. TRBV21-1 corresponds to a pseudogene. This CDR3 has 17 amino acids. The chain's CDR3 is CASRYSLVHHSDNEQFF. The CDR3 DNA is TGTGCCAGCAGGTATAGCCTAGTACACCATTCCGACAATGAGCAGTTCTTC.

The J gene is TRBJ1-6, the V gene TRBV4-2; D not certain. Trimming pared 4 bases from V and 9 bases from J, leaving 19 bases between. Looked up from germline, CDR1 is LGHNA and CDR2 is YNFKEQ. CDR3 length equals 16 residues. The CDR3, as DNA: TGTGCCAGCAGCCGTAGACAAGTCGGGATCAGTTCACCCCTCCACTTT. Translation gives CASSRRQVGISSPLHF.

The CDR3 nucleotides read TGTGCCAGCAGCCCCTCCCCCCCGGGACAGGGAGACAATGAGCAGTTCTTC. Its translation is CASSPSPPGQGDNEQFF. The V and J genes are TRBV5-4 and TRBJ2-1, with TRBD1 matching 9 bases. This CDR3 is built from 17 residues. Germline CDR1 SGHNT, CDR2 YYREEE (reference sequence). Trimming removed 4 bases from V and 5 bases from J; junction bases left unmatched: 13.

This clone was recorded only once. J is TRBJ1-4 and V is TRBV5-1; 8 bases are a match to TRBD1. V lost 0 bases and J lost 6; bases outside the gene matches: 4. From germline, CDR1 is SGHRS and CDR2 YFSETQ. This CDR3 is 15 amino acids long. The CDR3 reads CASSLVQGAYEKLFF. The CDR3 DNA reads TGCGCCAGCAGCTTGGTTCAGGGGGCTTATGAAAAACTGTTTTTT.

The rearrangement joins TRBV6-6 to TRBJ1-3; the D gene is possibly TRBD1 (6 bases). V dropped 6 bases and J dropped 0 bases, with 15 bases sitting between them. Germline-derived CDR1 and CDR2 are MNHNY and SVGAGI (reference sequence). This CDR3 is built from 16 residues. The CDR3 DNA is TGTGCCAGCAGACAGCAACAGGGCTACTCTGGAAACACCATATATTTT. It specifies CASRQQQGYSGNTIYF.

V gene TRBV4-1 combines with J gene TRBJ1-4; 9 nucleotides agree with TRBD1. The length of the CDR3 is 17 residues. Germline V gene lookup returns CDR1 MGHRA and CDR2 YSYEKL. The ends lost 4 bases at V and 1 base at J; junction bases unmatched: 7. CDR3 loop: CASSPVPGQGTNEKLFF. DNA for the CDR3: TGCGCCAGCAGCCCTGTCCCGGGACAGGGAACTAATGAAAAACTGTTTTTT.

The chain combines TRBV6-5 with TRBJ1-5, with unresolved D. The CDR3 spans 15 residues. The germline CDR1 and CDR2 sequences are MNHEY and SVGAGI. V lost 3 bases, J lost 0 bases, and 9 bases lay in between. The CDR3 sequence: CASSYSSGSNQPQHF. CDR3 bases: TGTGCCAGCAGTTATTCTTCGGGTAGCAATCAGCCCCAGCATTTT.

This rearrangement joins TRBV4-3 to TRBJ2-1; 12 nucleotides match TRBD2. V shed 2 bases and J 3 bases; nucleotides not matched to a gene: 8. This CDR3 is 18 amino acids long. Per the germline V gene, CDR1 is LGHNA and CDR2 is YSLEER. In DNA, the CDR3 is TGCGCCAGCAGCCAATCTCCTAGCGGGGGGGCCGGCTACAATGAGCAGTTCTTC. Amino acids: CASSQSPSGGAGYNEQFF.

The gene calls are TRBV4-1 and TRBJ1-2; 10 positions agree with TRBD1. Germline V gene data show CDR1 as MGHRA and CDR2 as YSYEKL. The CDR3 runs to 16 residues. V shed 2 bases, J shed 5 bases, and the junction held 8 bases outside the gene matches. The DNA of the CDR3 is TGCGCCAGCAGCCAACAGGGACAGGGGCCGATTTATGGCTACACCTTC. Its translation: CASSQQGQGPIYGYTF.

The CDR3 DNA reads as TGTGCCAGCAGCTCCTCTGCAGACAATGAGCAGTTCTTC. This codes for CASSSSADNEQFF. The rearrangement joins TRBV27 to TRBJ2-1; D ambiguous. Trimming shortened V by 6 bases and J by 5 bases, and 11 bases separated the two germline ends. The CDR3 has 13 residues. In germline, CDR1 is MNHEY, CDR2 SMNVEV (reference sequence).

The CDR3 nucleotides read TGTGCCAGCAGCTTTAGCGGATCTTCCACAGATACGCAGTATTTT. Its protein is CASSFSGSSTDTQYF. The chain is built from TRBV11-2 and TRBJ2-3; the D gene is possibly TRBD2 (6 bases). Trimming pared 3 bases from V and 2 bases from J, leaving 12 bases between. The V gene's germline CDR1 is SGHAT and CDR2 FQNNGV. The CDR3 covers 15 residues.

The chain joins TRBV27 to TRBJ2-7; 13 bases line up with TRBD2. V shed 8 bases, J shed 6 bases, and the junction held 10 bases outside the gene matches. The CDR3 consists of 15 residues. Germline lookup yields CDR1 MNHEY and CDR2 SMNVEV (reference sequence). CDR3 sequence (DNA): TGTGCCAGCGGACCCCTTGGGACTAGCGGGACCGAGCAGTACTTC. Translated: CASGPLGTSGTEQYF.

The V and J genes are TRBV27 and TRBJ2-1; TRBD1 matches 10 bases. Germline CDR1 MNHEY, CDR2 SMNVEV (reference sequence). The CDR3 contains 17 residues. V trimming: 6 bases; J trimming: 3 bases; junction bases outside the gene matches: 11. This CDR3 is CASSRQGAYFHYNEQFF. The CDR3 DNA sequence: TGTGCCAGCAGCCGACAGGGGGCGTACTTCCACTACAATGAGCAGTTCTTC.

The chain has TRBV11-1 and TRBJ2-1; TRBD2 might be the D (5 bases). The germline CDR1 and CDR2 sequences are SGHAT and FQDESV (reference sequence). The CDR3 extends over 14 amino acids. Deletions cut 5 bases from V and 10 bases from J, with 18 bases between. The CDR3 loop is CASSPRLASGEQFF. CDR3 bases: TGTGCCAGCAGCCCCCGCCTAGCCAGCGGCGAGCAGTTCTTC.

CDR3 amino acids: CASSQDRGKLDEQFF. For the CDR3, the DNA is TGCGCCAGCAGCCAAGACAGGGGTAAGTTGGATGAGCAGTTCTTC. The V and J genes are TRBV4-3 and TRBJ2-1; TRBD1 is a possible D gene (6 bases). Trimming left V 0 bases short and J 8 bases short, with 14 bases between. The CDR3 covers 15 residues. The germline V gene has CDR1 LGHNA and CDR2 YSLEER.

This chain uses TRBV28 with TRBJ2-7; D perhaps matches TRBD1 (6 bases). The germline V and J ends were trimmed by 6 bases and 4 bases, with 10 bases remaining between them. CDR1 and CDR2 from the germline V gene are MDHEN and SYDVKM. This CDR3 has 12 amino acids. The CDR3 region has the DNA TGTGCCAGCAGCAGGGGTCAATACGAGCAGTACTTC. This translates into CASSRGQYEQYF.

The chain combines TRBV5-1 with TRBJ2-1; D is unresolved. The CDR3 is made up of 11 amino acids. Per the germline V gene, CDR1 is SGHRS and CDR2 is YFSETQ. V was trimmed by 2 bases and J by 8 bases, leaving 5 bases between them. The CDR3 coding sequence is TGCGCCAGCAGCTTACGGGATGAGCAGTTCTTC. Residues: CASSLRDEQFF.

This rearrangement joins TRBV27 to TRBJ2-7, with D possibly matching TRBD2 (5 bases). The CDR3 consists of 13 residues. Trimming removed 4 bases at V and 1 base at J, with 8 bases between. Germline values: CDR1 MNHEY, CDR2 SMNVEV (reference sequence). The CDR3 DNA is TGTGCCAGCAGTTACCCGGGGTCCTACGAGCAGTACTTC. Its protein is CASSYPGSYEQYF.

This rearrangement joins TRBV6-6 to TRBJ2-7; D not certain. Germline-derived CDR1 and CDR2 are MNHNY and SVGAGI (reference sequence). The CDR3 covers 16 residues. The V gene lost 0 bases and the J gene lost 0 bases, with 12 bases spanning the gap. This CDR3 is CASSYSSPGFSYEQYF. Here the CDR3 DNA reads TGTGCCAGCAGTTACTCTTCCCCAGGCTTCTCCTACGAGCAGTACTTC.

The chain has TRBV7-2 and TRBJ2-7, with a tentative D call TRBD1 (6 bases). This CDR3 comprises 15 residues. Trimming pared 8 bases from V and 6 bases from J, leaving 23 bases between. Germline loops: CDR1 SGHTA, CDR2 FQGNSA. The CDR3 DNA is TGTGCCAGCGCCCGGGGACAAACGAGTCAGTCCGAGCAGTACTTC. Its translation: CASARGQTSQSEQYF.

The chain couples TRBV23-1 to TRBJ2-7; 9 nucleotides match TRBD2. TRBV23-1 is recorded as an ORF, its role being uncertain. J lost 4 bases, V lost 0 bases, and 7 bases had no gene match. This CDR3 is 16 amino acids long. CDR3 sequence: CASSQSQTSGIYEQYF. CDR3 nucleotides: TGCGCCAGCAGTCAATCTCAGACTAGCGGAATTTACGAGCAGTACTTC.

The gene calls are TRBV5-6 and TRBJ2-1; TRBD2 matches 11 bases. Per germline, CDR1 SGHDT and CDR2 YYEEEE. The CDR3 has 14 residues. The junction had 0 bases not matched to a gene; V was cut back by 1 base and J by 6 bases. In DNA form, the CDR3 reads TGTGCCAGCAGCTTGACTAGCGGGAGCAATGAGCAGTTCTTC. Translating it yields CASSLTSGSNEQFF.

In DNA form, the CDR3 reads TGTGCCAGTAGTGGACAGGCTCGGGGCAATGAGCAGTTCTTC. Protein: CASSGQARGNEQFF. This chain uses TRBV19 with TRBJ2-1, with 7 bases matching TRBD1. This CDR3 has 14 amino acids. The junction had 7 bases not matched to a gene; V was cut back by 5 bases and J by 6 bases. Germline V gene data show CDR1 as LNHDA and CDR2 as SQIVND (reference sequence).

The rearrangement uses TRBV19 and TRBJ2-1, with a weak D call TRBD1 (6 bases). CDR1 and CDR2 (germline): LNHDA, SQIVND (reference sequence). V lost 2 bases to trimming and J lost 0 bases, with 8 bases between them. The CDR3 runs to 15 residues. CDR3 loop: CASSILDSSYNEQFF. CDR3 bases: TGTGCCAGTAGTATACTGGACAGCTCCTACAATGAGCAGTTCTTC.

This clone appeared once. This chain joins TRBV5-1 and TRBJ1-6, with TRBD1 identical over 7 bases. The CDR3 is 15 residues long. After removal of 3 bases from V and 8 bases from J, the junction contained 8 bases not matched to a gene. CDR1 SGHRS and CDR2 YFSETQ come from the germline V gene. The CDR3 DNA sequence: TGCGCCAGCAGCTCGATCACAGGGGCGGATTCACCCCTCCACTTT. It codes for CASSSITGADSPLHF.

This rearrangement joins TRBV1 to TRBJ2-6; the table's TRBD1 call for D was not verified on the DNA. TRBV1 is deemed a pseudogene. The CDR3 consists of 18 residues. The CDR3 nucleotides read TGCACCAGCAGGAATGCCTGTTGTGCACAAAGTCGGGCCAACGTCCTGACTTTC. It encodes CTSRNACCAQSRANVLTF.

Only one count was recorded for this clone. The chain uses TRBV27 and TRBJ1-2; possibly TRBD1 for D (6 bases). CDR3 length: 15 residues. The V and J ends lost 7 bases and 6 bases respectively, with 21 bases between them. CDR1 MNHEY and CDR2 SMNVEV come from the germline V gene (reference sequence). The CDR3 protein is CASTFRGGAYNGYTF. The CDR3 nucleotides read TGTGCCAGCACCTTTCGGGGGGGCGCGTATAATGGCTACACCTTC.

The rearrangement links TRBV1 to TRBJ2-6; the D segment call TRBD2 is taken from the table without a DNA check. TRBV1 is tagged as a pseudogene. This CDR3 has 18 amino acids. The CDR3 nucleotides read TGCACCAGCAGAAGACTGGGTTGTGCACAAAGTCGGGCCAACGTCCTGACTTTC. Protein product: CTSRRLGCAQSRANVLTF.

The gene calls are TRBV28 and TRBJ2-7, with TRBD1 as a possible D gene (6 bases). The germline gives CDR1 MDHEN, CDR2 SYDVKM. This CDR3 spans 14 amino acids. Trimming shortened V by 4 bases and J by 5 bases, and 15 bases separated the two germline ends. The CDR3, as DNA: TGTGCCAGCAGTTATTACAGGGAAGGTGACGAGCAGTACTTC. This sequence encodes CASSYYREGDEQYF.